The table lists the clone carrying this T cell receptor (beta chain) with many counts. Antigen specificity is unknown. CDR3 regions of TCR beta were amplified from RNA transcripts. The first-round RT-PCR employed HTBI primers together with the Qiagen OneStep RT-PCR kit. A multiplex PCR was then performed as the second round. TCRdb ran MiXCR on the multiplex PCR reads and lists one entry per CDR3 protein. The table includes almost 750,000 distinct CDR3 sequences, about 44% detected once. These data are taken from a study of Graves' ophthalmopathy and Graves' hyperthyroidism. At the level of the study: The blood sample was drawn at first diagnosis and before any treatment.

CAS ≥3, NOSPECS ≥4, moderate-to-severe activity and duration under 3 months marked donors with ophthalmopathy. Study findings and constraints: The majority of expanded thyroid clonotypes above 0.001 frequency also occurred in blood.

The ends were cut back, 3 bases at V and 4 bases at J, with 13 bases in the middle. CDR3 length: 14 amino acids. Germline lookup yields CDR1 SGDLS and CDR2 YYNGEE. The V call is TRBV9, the J call TRBJ1-1, with D possibly TRBD1 on 6 matching bases. This receptor was identified in an adult man with Graves' ophthalmopathy. The material sequenced was peripheral blood. The CDR3 DNA reads TGTGCCAGCAGCGCGACAGGAATTGGCACTGAAGCTTTCTTT. Its translation: CASSATGIGTEAFF.